This T cell receptor (beta chain) was profiled in a study of human T cells and chemical hapten exposure. TCRdb fed the RACE reads into MiXCR, producing one record per CDR3 protein. This sample has some 170,000 distinct CDR3 sequences; approximately 20% occur once, and the top ten carry less than 7%. Points on this clonotype: Its target is unknown.

Study-level findings and limits: Expanded TCRs clustered into significantly more large CDR3 similarity groups than controls, the analysis revealed. Donors in the study had alopecia, meaning their immune response may differ from healthy people's.

This CDR3 spans 14 amino acids. Germline CDR1 is DFQATT and CDR2 is SNEGSKA (reference sequence). The V gene end was trimmed by 5 bases and the J gene end by 4 bases; junction bases not matched to a gene: 10. As for time point: patch test 1, 2 weeks after DPC sensitization. This sample's treatment: therapeutic diphenylcyclopropenone sensitization with weekly scalp DPC. This receptor was taken from a woman in her forties or fifties with alopecia areata. Some clones in this sample may be carry-over from other donors' samples. The sequences come from whole blood, collected in connection with sensitization to the hapten diphenylcyclopropenone (DPC). The chain joins TRBV20-1 to TRBJ1-2; 7 bases agree with TRBD1. This CDR3 is CSAPGDSQSYGYTF. The CDR3 DNA reads as TGCAGTGCTCCGGGGGACAGCCAAAGCTATGGCTACACCTTC.